This T cell receptor (beta chain) was profiled in a study of OX40 agonist ivuxolimab in advanced cancers. Findings and caveats of the study: Clonal expansion from baseline to week 6 occurred in both CD4+ and CD8+ T cells.

Germline V gene sequence: CDR1 LNHNV, CDR2 YYDKDF (reference sequence). The CDR3 has 12 residues. Unmatched junction bases numbered 0, after V lost 4 bases and J lost 6 bases. This clone was seen once. The antigen is not known. Assay: immunoSEQ multiplex PCR; the TCRdb copy retains only in-frame clones and omits some. The data hold 130,000 or so clones, with about 92% observed a single time. The source of this sequence is an adult with an advanced solid tumor such as melanoma, head and neck, liver or kidney cancer. The sequencing here drew on CD4+ or CD8+ T cells sorted from blood, taken in a trial of the OX40 agonist ivuxolimab. The chain joins TRBV15 to TRBJ2-1; 7 bases are shared with TRBD1. The CDR3 reads CATSTGGNEQFF. DNA for the CDR3: TGTGCCACCAGCACAGGGGGCAATGAGCAGTTCTTC.